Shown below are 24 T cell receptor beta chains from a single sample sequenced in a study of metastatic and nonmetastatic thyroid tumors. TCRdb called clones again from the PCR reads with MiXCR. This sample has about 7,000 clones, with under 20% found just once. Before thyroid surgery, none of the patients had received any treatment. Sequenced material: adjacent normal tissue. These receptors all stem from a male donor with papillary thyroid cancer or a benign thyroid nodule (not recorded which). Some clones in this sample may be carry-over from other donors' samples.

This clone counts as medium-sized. In nucleotides, the CDR3 is TGCAGTGCTAGGTATACCACTGGCTCCTACGAGCAGTACTTC. Encoded protein: CSARYTTGSYEQYF. The chain joins TRBV20-1 to TRBJ2-7; the D is unclear. Trimming shortened V by 3 bases and J by 0 bases, and 12 bases separated the two germline ends. Germline loops: CDR1 DFQATT, CDR2 SNEGSKA (reference sequence). The CDR3 sequence is 14 residues long.

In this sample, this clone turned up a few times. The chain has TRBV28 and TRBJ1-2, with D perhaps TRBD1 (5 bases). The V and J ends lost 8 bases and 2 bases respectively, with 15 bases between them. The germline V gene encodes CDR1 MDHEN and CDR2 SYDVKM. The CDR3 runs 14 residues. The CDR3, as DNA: TGTGCCAGCGGCGGGGCTCTTCTAAACTATGGCTACACCTTC. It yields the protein CASGGALLNYGYTF.

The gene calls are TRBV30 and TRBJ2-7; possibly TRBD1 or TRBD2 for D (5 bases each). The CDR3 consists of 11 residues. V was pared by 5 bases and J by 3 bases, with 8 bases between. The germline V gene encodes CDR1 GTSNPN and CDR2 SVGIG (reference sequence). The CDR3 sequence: CAWDGGYEQYF. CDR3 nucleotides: TGTGCCTGGGATGGGGGCTACGAGCAGTACTTC.

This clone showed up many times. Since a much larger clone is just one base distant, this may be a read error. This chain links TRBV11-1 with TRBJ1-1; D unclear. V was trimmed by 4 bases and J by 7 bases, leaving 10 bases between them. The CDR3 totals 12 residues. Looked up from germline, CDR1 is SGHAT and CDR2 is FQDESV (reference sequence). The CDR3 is CASSSGSGEAFF. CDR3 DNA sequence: TGTGCCAGCAGCTCTGGGTCCGGTGAAGCTTTCTTT. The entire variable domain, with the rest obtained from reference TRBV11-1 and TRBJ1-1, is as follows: EAEVAQSPRYKITEKSQAVAFWCDPISGHATLYWYRQILGQGPELLVQFQDESVVDDSQLPKDRFSAERLKGVDSTLKIQPAELGDSAMYLCASSSGSGEAFFGQGTRLTVV.

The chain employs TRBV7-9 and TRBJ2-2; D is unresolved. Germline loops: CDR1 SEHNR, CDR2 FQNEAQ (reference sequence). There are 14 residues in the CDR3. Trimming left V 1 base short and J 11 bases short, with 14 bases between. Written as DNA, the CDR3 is TGTGCCAGCAGCTTAGACTTATATTCAGGCGAGCTGTTTTTT. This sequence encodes CASSLDLYSGELFF.

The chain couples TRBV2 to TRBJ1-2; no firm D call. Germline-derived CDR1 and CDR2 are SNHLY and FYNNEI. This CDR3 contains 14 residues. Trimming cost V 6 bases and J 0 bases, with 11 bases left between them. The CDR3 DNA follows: TGTGCCAGCAGAGTACAAGGAGCTAACTATGGCTACACCTTC. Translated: CASRVQGANYGYTF.

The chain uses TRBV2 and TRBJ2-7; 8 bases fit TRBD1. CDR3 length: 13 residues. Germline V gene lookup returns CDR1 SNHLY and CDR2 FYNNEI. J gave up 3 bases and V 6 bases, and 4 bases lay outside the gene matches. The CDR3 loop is CASSKQGGYEQYF. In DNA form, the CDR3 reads TGTGCCAGCAGCAAACAGGGGGGCTACGAGCAGTACTTC. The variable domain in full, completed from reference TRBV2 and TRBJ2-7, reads EPEVTQTPSHQVTQMGQEVILRCVPISNHLYFYWYRQILGQKVEFLVSFYNNEISEKSEIFDDQFSVERPDGSNFTLKIRSTKLEDSAMYFCASSKQGGYEQYFGPGTRLTVT.

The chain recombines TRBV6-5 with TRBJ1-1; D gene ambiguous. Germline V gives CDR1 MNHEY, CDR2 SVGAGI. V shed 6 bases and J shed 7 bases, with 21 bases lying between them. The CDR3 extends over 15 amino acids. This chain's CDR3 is CASRLDEIRLIEAFF. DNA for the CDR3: TGTGCCAGCAGATTAGACGAGATAAGGCTAATTGAAGCTTTCTTT.

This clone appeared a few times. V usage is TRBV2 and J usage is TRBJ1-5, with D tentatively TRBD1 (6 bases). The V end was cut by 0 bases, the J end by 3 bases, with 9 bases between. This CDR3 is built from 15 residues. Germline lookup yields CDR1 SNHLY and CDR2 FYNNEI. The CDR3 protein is CASSEARTANQPQHF. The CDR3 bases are TGTGCCAGCAGTGAAGCGCGGACAGCCAATCAGCCCCAGCATTTT.

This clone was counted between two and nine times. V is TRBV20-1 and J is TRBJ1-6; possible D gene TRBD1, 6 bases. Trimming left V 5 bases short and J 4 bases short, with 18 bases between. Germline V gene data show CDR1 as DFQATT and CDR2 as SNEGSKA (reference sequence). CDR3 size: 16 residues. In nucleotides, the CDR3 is TGCAGTGCTGAACAAAGGGGGGACGGTTATAATTCACCCCTCCACTTT. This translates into CSAEQRGDGYNSPLHF.

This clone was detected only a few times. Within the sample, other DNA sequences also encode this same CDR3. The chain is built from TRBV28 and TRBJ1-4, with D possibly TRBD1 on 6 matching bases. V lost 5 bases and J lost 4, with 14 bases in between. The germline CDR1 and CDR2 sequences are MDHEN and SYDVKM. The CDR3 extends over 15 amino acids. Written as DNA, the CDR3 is TGTGCCAGCAGTACTCCCGGACAGAGTAATGAAAAACTGTTTTTT. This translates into CASSTPGQSNEKLFF.

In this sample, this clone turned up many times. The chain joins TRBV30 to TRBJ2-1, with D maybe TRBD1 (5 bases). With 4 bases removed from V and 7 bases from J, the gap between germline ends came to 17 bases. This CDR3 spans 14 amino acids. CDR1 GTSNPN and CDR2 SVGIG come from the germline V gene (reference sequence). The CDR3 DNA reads TGTGCCTGGAAGGGGATCCTTCAATTGAATGAGCAGTTCTTC. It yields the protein CAWKGILQLNEQFF.

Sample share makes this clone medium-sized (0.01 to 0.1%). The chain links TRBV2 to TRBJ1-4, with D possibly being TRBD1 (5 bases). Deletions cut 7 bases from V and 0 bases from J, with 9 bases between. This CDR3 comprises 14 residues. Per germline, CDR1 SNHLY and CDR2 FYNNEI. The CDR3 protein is CASNWGPTNEKLFF. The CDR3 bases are TGTGCCAGCAACTGGGGCCCAACTAATGAAAAACTGTTTTTT.

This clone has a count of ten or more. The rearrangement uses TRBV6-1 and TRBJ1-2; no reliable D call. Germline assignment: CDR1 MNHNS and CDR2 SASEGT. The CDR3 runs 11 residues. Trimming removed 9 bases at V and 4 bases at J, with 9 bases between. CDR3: CASDSSYGYTF. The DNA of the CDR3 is TGTGCCAGTGACTCCTCCTATGGCTACACCTTC.

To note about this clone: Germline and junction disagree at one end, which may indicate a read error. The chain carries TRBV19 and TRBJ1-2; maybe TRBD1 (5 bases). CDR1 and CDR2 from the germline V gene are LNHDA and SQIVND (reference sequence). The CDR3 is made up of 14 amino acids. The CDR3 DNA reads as TGTGCCAGTAGTGTAGACAGTGACTATGTTGGCTACACCTTC. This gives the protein CASSVDSDYVGYTF.

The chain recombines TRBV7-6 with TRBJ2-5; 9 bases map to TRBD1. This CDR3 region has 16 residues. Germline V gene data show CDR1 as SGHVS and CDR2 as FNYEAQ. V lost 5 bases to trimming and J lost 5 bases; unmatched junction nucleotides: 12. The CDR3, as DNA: TGTGCCAGCAGCCAGAACCCCGGGACAGGGAAGGAGACCCAGTACTTC. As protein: CASSQNPGTGKETQYF.

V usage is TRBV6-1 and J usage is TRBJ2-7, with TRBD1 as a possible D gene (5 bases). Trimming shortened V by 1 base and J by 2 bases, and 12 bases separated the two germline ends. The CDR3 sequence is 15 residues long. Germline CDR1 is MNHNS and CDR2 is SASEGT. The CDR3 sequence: CASSEESTGAYEQYF. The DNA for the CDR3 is TGTGCCAGCAGTGAAGAGAGTACAGGCGCCTACGAGCAGTACTTC.

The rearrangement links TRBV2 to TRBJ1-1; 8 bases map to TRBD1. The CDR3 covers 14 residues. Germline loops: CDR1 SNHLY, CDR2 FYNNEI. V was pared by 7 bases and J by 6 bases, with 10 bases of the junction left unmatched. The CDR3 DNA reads TGTGCCAGCATGGTTACAGGGGGATGGCCTGAAGCTTTCTTT. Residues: CASMVTGGWPEAFF. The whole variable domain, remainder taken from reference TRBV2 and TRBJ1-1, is EPEVTQTPSHQVTQMGQEVILRCVPISNHLYFYWYRQILGQKVEFLVSFYNNEISEKSEIFDDQFSVERPDGSNFTLKIRSTKLEDSAMYFCASMVTGGWPEAFFGQGTRLTVV.

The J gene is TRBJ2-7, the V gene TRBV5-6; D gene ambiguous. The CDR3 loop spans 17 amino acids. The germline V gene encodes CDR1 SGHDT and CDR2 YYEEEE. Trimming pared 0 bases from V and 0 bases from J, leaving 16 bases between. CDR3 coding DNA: TGTGCCAGCAGCTTGGGACAACTCAGACTGAGCTCCTACGAGCAGTACTTC. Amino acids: CASSLGQLRLSSYEQYF.

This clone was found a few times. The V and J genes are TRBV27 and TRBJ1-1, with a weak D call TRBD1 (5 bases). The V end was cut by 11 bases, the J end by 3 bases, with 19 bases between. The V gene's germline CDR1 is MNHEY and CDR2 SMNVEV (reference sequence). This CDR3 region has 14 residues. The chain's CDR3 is CASLRRVGDTEAFF. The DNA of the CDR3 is TGTGCCTCACTCCGCAGGGTAGGGGACACTGAAGCTTTCTTT.

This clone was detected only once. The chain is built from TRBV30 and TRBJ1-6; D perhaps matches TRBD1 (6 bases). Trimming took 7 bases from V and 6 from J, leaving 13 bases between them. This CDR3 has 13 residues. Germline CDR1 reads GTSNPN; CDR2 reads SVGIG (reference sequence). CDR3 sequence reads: CASGTTLNSPLHF. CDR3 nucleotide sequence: TGTGCCTCCGGGACAACGCTTAATTCACCCCTCCACTTT.

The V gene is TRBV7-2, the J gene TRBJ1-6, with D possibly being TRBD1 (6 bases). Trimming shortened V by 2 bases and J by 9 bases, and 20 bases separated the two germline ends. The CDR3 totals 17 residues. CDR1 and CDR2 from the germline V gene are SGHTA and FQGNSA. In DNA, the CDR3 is TGTGCCAGCAGCTTATCGCTAAACAGGGATTTGGGTTCACCCCTCCACTTT. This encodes CASSLSLNRDLGSPLHF.

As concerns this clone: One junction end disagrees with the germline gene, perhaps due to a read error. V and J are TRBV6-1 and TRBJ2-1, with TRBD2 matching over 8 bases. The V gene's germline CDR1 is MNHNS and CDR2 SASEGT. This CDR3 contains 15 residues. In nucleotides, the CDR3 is TGTGCCAGCAAGGGTAGCGGGAAAACCTACAATGAGCGGTTCTTC. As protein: CASKGSGKTYNERFF.

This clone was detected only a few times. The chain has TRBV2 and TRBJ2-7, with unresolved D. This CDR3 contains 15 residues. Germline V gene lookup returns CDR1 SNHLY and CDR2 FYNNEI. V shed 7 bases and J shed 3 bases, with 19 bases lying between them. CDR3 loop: CASTLSSAVGYEQYF. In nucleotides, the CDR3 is TGTGCCAGCACCCTCTCTTCCGCCGTGGGCTACGAGCAGTACTTC.